This entry lists 12 T cell receptor beta chains sequenced from one sample in a study of identical twins. A single record per CDR3 protein comes from TCRdb applying MiXCR to the 5' RACE reads. The table lists 1.5 million to 2 million distinct CDR3 sequences, 25% to 35% of them singletons, with under 0.35% in the top ten. Sequenced material: cord blood. These receptors were collected from a newborn girl in good health.

This chain connects TRBV28 to TRBJ2-7; 8 bases align to TRBD1. Losses at the gene ends were 3 bases for V and 3 bases for J; bases not matched to a gene: 10. There are 16 residues in the CDR3. CDR1 is MDHEN, CDR2 SYDVKM, per germline. The CDR3 region is CASSLWTGSGIYEQYF. For the CDR3, the DNA is TGTGCCAGCAGTTTGTGGACAGGGTCCGGAATCTACGAGCAGTACTTC.

The rearrangement joins TRBV12-3 or TRBV12-4 to TRBJ2-4, with TRBD2 identical over 7 bases. V shed 1 base and J 4 bases; nucleotides not matched to a gene: 4. This CDR3 spans 15 amino acids. The CDR3 sequence is CASSLGRGKKNIQYF. The DNA of the CDR3 is TGTGCCAGCAGTTTAGGGCGGGGGAAGAAAAACATTCAGTACTTC.

The J gene is TRBJ2-3, the V gene TRBV4-2, with 11 bases aligning to TRBD2. CDR3 length: 17 amino acids. From germline, CDR1 is LGHNA and CDR2 YNFKEQ. V lost 4 bases and J lost 1; bases outside the gene matches: 7. Written as DNA, the CDR3 is TGTGCCAGCAGCCCCTTGACTAGCGGGGACGGCACAGATACGCAGTATTTT. Amino acids: CASSPLTSGDGTDTQYF.

The chain is built from TRBV20-1 and TRBJ2-5, with D perhaps TRBD1 (6 bases). Trimming took 4 bases from V and 3 from J, leaving 18 bases between them. This CDR3 region has 15 residues. Germline values: CDR1 DFQATT, CDR2 SNEGSKA (reference sequence). CDR3 sequence reads: CSANRNGGAKETQYF. CDR3 nucleotides: TGCAGTGCTAACAGGAATGGGGGCGCGAAAGAGACCCAGTACTTC.

This clonotype was observed many times. The chain couples TRBV7-9 to TRBJ1-1, with D unclear. Deletions cut 5 bases from V and 1 base from J, with 14 bases between. The CDR3 contains 15 residues. The germline CDR1 and CDR2 sequences are SEHNR and FQNEAQ (reference sequence). CDR3: CASSLGPGRNTEAFF. In DNA, the CDR3 is TGTGCCAGCAGCCTGGGCCCTGGCAGGAACACTGAAGCTTTCTTT.

The table lists this clonotype with a few counts. This chain links TRBV7-8 with TRBJ1-2; D is perhaps TRBD1 (6 bases). CDR1 is SGHVS and CDR2 is FQNEAQ in the germline V gene. The CDR3 consists of 16 residues. Between the trimmed V and J ends, which lost 0 bases and 8 bases, there was a span of 19 bases. Written as DNA, the CDR3 is TGTGCCAGCAGCTTAGCGCGAGAAGGCGCCAGGGGAGGCTACACCTTC. It codes for CASSLAREGARGGYTF.

This clonotype was seen more than once but under ten times. The gene calls are TRBV28 and TRBJ2-1, with 14 bases aligning to TRBD2. Germline V gives CDR1 MDHEN, CDR2 SYDVKM. The junction had 9 bases not matched to a gene; V was cut back by 6 bases and J by 11 bases. CDR3 length: 15 residues. The CDR3 nucleotides read TGTGCCAGCAGCATGTCCGGACTAGCGGGAGGCCAGCAGTTCTTC. Protein sequence: CASSMSGLAGGQQFF.

The chain recombines TRBV7-9 with TRBJ2-1, with D possibly being TRBD1 (6 bases). The DNA end is more similar to TRBJ2-7, so the J call may be wrong. This CDR3 has 15 residues. CDR1 and CDR2 (germline): SEHNR, FQNEAQ (reference sequence). The CDR3 region is CASSLAQGSHNEQYF. CDR3 in DNA: TGTGCCAGCAGCTTGGCTCAGGGGTCCCACAATGAGCAGTACTTC.

This chain uses TRBV15 with TRBJ1-2; D unclear. The germline CDR1 and CDR2 sequences are LNHNV and YYDKDF (reference sequence). The V gene lost 0 bases and the J gene lost 4 bases, with 12 bases spanning the gap. The CDR3 is made up of 15 amino acids. The CDR3 DNA follows: TGTGCCACCAGCAGAGATCGAGGGTCCTCCTATGGCTACACCTTC. Translating it yields CATSRDRGSSYGYTF.

There are a few counts of this clonotype. J is TRBJ1-2 and V is TRBV14, with D unresolved. V was pared by 0 bases and J by 5 bases, with 13 bases between. Germline V gene lookup returns CDR1 SGHDN and CDR2 FVKESK. The CDR3 consists of 15 residues. The CDR3 nucleotides read TGTGCCAGCAGCCAAGACGCCGTGCAGAGGTATGGCTACACCTTC. This codes for CASSQDAVQRYGYTF.

J is TRBJ1-2 and V is TRBV2; 7 positions agree with TRBD1. The J segment lost 5 bases and the V segment lost 2 bases, leaving 11 bases of the junction unmatched. From germline, CDR1 is SNHLY and CDR2 FYNNEI. The CDR3 consists of 16 residues. The CDR3 DNA is TGTGCCAGCAGTGAAAAAGGACAGGACATACTATATGGCTACACCTTC. Protein sequence: CASSEKGQDILYGYTF.

This clonotype was observed a few times. The genes are TRBV15 and TRBJ2-1, with a possible D match to TRBD2 (6 bases). This CDR3 comprises 12 residues. Trimming took 4 bases from V and 10 from J, leaving 11 bases between them. Germline V gene sequence: CDR1 LNHNV, CDR2 YYDKDF (reference sequence). The CDR3 sequence: CATSTLAGEQFF. The DNA for the CDR3 is TGTGCCACCAGCACCCTTGCGGGGGAGCAGTTCTTC.